The T cell receptor beta chain under discussion was sequenced for a study of shared clonotypes between healthy human individuals. Study-level points and caveats: Estimated clonotype richness was generally higher in naive than memory subsets.

As to this clone: The antigen is not known.

Terminally differentiated effector memory CD45RA+ cells were excluded by CCR7 positive selection of CD45RO-negative cells. Trimming removed 0 bases at V and 2 bases at J, with 6 bases between. This CDR3 has 14 amino acids. CDR1 is MRHNA and CDR2 is SNTAGT in the germline V gene. At a deep level, the assay was run. Profiling relied on immunoSEQ multiplex PCR, and the TCRdb table lists in-frame clones only, not all of them. The table includes 560,000 or so clones, roughly 95% detected once. The TCR was taken from a woman under 40 in good health. Sequencing was carried out using naive CD8+ T cells sorted from blood. The chain is built from TRBV6-4 and TRBJ2-3; maybe TRBD2 (5 bases). The CDR3 region has the DNA TGTGCCAGCAGTGACTCGGACTTCACAGATACGCAGTATTTT. Translated: CASSDSDFTDTQYF.